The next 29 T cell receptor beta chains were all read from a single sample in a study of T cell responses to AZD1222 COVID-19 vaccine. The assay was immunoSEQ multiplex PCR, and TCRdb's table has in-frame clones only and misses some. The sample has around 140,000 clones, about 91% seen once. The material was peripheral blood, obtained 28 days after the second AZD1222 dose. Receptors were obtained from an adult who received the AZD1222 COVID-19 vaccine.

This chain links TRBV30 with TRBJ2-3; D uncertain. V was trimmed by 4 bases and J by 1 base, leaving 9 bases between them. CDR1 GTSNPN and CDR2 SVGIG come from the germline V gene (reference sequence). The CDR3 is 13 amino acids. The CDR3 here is CAWTSWGTDTQYF. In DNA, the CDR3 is TGTGCCTGGACCTCATGGGGCACAGATACGCAGTATTTT.

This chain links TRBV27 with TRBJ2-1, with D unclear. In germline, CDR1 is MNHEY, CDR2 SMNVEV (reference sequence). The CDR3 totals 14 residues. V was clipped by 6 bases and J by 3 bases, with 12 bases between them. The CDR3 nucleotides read TGTGCCAGCAGCGCCGGGTCATACTACAATGAGCAGTTCTTC. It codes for CASSAGSYYNEQFF.

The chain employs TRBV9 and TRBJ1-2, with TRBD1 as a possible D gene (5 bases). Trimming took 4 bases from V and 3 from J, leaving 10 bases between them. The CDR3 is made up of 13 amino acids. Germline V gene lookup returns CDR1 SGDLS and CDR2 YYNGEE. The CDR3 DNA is TGTGCCAGCAGCTTAGAGGGGTACTATGGCTACACCTTC. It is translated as CASSLEGYYGYTF.

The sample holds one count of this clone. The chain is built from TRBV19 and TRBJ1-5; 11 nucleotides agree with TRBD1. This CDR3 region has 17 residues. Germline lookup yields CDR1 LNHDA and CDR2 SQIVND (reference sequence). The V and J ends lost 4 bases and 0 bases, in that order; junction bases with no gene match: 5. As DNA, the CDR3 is TGTGCCAGTAGTAAGGGACAGGGGGTTTATAGCAATCAGCCCCAGCATTTT. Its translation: CASSKGQGVYSNQPQHF.

CDR3: CSASRGWGYTF. In DNA form, the CDR3 reads TGCAGTGCTAGCAGGGGGTGGGGCTACACCTTC. The rearrangement links TRBV20-1 to TRBJ1-2, with 7 bases aligning to TRBD1. Germline V gene lookup returns CDR1 DFQATT and CDR2 SNEGSKA (reference sequence). The CDR3 totals 11 residues. J was trimmed by 8 bases and V by 3 bases; bases with no gene match: 3.

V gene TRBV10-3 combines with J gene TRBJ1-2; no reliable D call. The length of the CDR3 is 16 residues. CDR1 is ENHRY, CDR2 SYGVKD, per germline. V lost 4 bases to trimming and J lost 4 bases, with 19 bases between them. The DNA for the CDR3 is TGTGCCATCAGTGGGACTGCAGCTATACCTTCCTATGGCTACACCTTC. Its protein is CAISGTAAIPSYGYTF.

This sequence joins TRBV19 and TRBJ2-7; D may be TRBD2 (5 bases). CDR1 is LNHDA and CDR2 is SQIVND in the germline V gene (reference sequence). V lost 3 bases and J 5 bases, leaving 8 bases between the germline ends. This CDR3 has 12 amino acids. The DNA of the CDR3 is TGTGCCAGTAGTATCCGAGGGCACGAGCAGTACTTC. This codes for CASSIRGHEQYF.

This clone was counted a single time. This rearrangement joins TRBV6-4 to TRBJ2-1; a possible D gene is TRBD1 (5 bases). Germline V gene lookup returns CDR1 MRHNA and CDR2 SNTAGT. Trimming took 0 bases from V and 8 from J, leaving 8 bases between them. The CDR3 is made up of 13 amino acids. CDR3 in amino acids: CASSDSKGDEQFF. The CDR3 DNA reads TGTGCCAGCAGTGACTCGAAAGGGGATGAGCAGTTCTTC.

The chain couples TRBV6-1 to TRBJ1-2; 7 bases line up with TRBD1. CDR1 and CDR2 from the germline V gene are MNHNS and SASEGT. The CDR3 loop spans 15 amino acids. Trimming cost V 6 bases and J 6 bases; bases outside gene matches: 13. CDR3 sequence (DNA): TGTGCCAGCAGACAGGGGAGGAACCCCATTAATGGCTACACCTTC. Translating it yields CASRQGRNPINGYTF.

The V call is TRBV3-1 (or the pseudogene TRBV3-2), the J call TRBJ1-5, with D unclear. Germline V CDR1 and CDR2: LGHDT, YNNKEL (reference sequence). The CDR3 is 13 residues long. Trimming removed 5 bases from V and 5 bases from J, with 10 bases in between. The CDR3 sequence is CASSRNFDQPQHF. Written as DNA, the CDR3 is TGTGCCAGCAGCAGAAATTTCGATCAGCCCCAGCATTTT.

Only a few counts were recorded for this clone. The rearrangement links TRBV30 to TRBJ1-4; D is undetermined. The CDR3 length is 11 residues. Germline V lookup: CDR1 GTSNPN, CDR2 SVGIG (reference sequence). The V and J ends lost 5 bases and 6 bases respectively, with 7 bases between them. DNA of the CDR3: TGTGCCTGGGAGTTCGATGAAAAACTGTTTTTT. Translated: CAWEFDEKLFF.

The DNA for the CDR3 is TGTGCCAGTAGGGGACTAGCGGGAGGGCCCTACAATGAGCAGTTCTTC. Translating gives CASRGLAGGPYNEQFF. This rearrangement joins TRBV19 to TRBJ2-1; 16 bases map to TRBD2. V lost 6 bases and J lost 2; bases outside the gene matches: 1. The germline CDR1 and CDR2 sequences are LNHDA and SQIVND (reference sequence). The CDR3 consists of 16 residues.

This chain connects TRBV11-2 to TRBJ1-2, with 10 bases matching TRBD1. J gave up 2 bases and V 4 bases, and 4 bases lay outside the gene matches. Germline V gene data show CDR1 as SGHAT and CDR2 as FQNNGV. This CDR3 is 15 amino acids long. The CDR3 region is CASSSPGQGNYGYTF. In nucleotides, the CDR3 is TGTGCCAGCAGCTCTCCGGGACAGGGGAACTATGGCTACACCTTC.

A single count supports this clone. CDR3 nucleotide sequence: TGTGCCAGTAGTATCTCTCGGGACACTGAAGCTTTCTTT. Protein sequence: CASSISRDTEAFF. J is TRBJ1-1 and V is TRBV19, with D hard to call. CDR3 length: 13 residues. Between the trimmed V and J ends, which lost 3 bases and 3 bases, there was a span of 8 bases. Looked up from germline, CDR1 is LNHDA and CDR2 is SQIVND (reference sequence).

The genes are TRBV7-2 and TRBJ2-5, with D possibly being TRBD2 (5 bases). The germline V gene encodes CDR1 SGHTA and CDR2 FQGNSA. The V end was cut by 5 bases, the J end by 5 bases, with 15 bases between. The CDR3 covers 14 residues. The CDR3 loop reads CASSPGLTSETQYF. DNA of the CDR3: TGTGCCAGCAGCCCAGGACTGACCTCCGAGACCCAGTACTTC. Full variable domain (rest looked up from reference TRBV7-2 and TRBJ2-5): GAGVSQSPSNKVTEKGKDVELRCDPISGHTALYWYRQSLGQGLEFLIYFQGNSAPDKSGLPSDRFSAERTGGSVSTLTIQRTQQEDSAVYLCASSPGLTSETQYFGPGTRLLVL.

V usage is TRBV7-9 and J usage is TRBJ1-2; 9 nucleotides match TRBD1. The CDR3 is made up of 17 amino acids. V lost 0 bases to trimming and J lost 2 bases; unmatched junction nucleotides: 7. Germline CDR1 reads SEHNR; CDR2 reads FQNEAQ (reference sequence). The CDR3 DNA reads TGTGCCAGCAGCTTAGCCGGGACAGGGATATCAAACTATGGCTACACCTTC. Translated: CASSLAGTGISNYGYTF.

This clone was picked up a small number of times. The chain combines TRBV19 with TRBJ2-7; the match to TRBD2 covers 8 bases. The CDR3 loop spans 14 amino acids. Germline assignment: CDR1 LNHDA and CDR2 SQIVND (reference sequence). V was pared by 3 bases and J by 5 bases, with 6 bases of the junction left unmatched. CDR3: CASSIAGGGNEQYF. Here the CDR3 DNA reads TGTGCCAGTAGTATCGCGGGAGGCGGAAACGAGCAGTACTTC. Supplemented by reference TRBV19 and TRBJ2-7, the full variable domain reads DGGITQSPKYLFRKEGQNVTLSCEQNLNHDAMYWYRQDPGQGLRLIYYSQIVNDFQKGDIAEGYSVSREKKESFPLTVTSAQKNPTAFYLCASSIAGGGNEQYFGPGTRLTVT.

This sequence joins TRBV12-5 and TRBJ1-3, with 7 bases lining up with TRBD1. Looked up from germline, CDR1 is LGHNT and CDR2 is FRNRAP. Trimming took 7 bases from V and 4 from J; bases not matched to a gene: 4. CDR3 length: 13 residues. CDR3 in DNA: TGTGCTAGTGAGACAGGGTCCGGAAACACCATATATTTT. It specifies CASETGSGNTIYF.

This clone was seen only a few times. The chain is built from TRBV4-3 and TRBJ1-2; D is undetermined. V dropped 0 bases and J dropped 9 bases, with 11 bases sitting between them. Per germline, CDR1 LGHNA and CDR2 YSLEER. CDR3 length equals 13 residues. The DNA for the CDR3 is TGCGCCAGCAGCCAAGATATTGGCGATAGCTACACCTTC. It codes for CASSQDIGDSYTF.

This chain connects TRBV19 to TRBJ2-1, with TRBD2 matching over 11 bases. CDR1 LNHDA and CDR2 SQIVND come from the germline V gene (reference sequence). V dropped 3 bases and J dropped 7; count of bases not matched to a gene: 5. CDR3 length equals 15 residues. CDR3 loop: CASSIITSGGNEQFF. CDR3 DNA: TGTGCCAGTAGTATTATTACTAGCGGGGGAAATGAGCAGTTCTTC.

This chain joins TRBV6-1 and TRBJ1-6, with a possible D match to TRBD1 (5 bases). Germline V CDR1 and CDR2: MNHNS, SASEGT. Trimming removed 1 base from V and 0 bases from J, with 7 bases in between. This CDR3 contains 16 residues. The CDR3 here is CASSEVDSSYNSPLHF. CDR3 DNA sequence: TGTGCCAGCAGTGAAGTTGACAGCTCCTATAATTCACCCCTCCACTTT.

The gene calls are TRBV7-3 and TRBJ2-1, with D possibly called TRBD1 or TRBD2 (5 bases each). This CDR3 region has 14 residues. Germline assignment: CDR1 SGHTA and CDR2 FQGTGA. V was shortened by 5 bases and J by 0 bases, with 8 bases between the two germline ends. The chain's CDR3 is CASSPGASYNEQFF. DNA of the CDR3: TGTGCCAGCAGCCCCGGGGCCTCCTACAATGAGCAGTTCTTC.

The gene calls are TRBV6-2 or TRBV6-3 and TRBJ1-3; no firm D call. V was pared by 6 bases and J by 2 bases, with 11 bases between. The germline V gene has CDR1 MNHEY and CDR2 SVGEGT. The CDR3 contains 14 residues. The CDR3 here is CASSQRGPGNTIYF. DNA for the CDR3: TGTGCCAGCAGCCAGAGAGGACCTGGAAACACCATATATTTT.

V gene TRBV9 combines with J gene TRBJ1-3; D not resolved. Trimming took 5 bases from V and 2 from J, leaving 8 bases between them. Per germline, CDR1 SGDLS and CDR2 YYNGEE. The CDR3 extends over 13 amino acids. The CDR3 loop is CASSETAGNTIYF. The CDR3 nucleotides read TGTGCCAGCAGTGAGACTGCTGGAAACACCATATATTTT.

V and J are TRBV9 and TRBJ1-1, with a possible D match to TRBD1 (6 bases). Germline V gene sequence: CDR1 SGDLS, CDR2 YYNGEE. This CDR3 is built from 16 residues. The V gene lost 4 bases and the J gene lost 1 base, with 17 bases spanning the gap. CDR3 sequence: CASSRHDRRGNTEAFF. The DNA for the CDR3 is TGTGCCAGCAGCCGCCACGACAGGCGGGGGAACACTGAAGCTTTCTTT.

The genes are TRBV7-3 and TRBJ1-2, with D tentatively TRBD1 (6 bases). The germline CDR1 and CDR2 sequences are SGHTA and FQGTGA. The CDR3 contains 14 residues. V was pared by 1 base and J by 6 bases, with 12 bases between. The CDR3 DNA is TGTGCCAGCAGCTTAAATGATGGGGGGCATGGCTACACCTTC. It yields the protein CASSLNDGGHGYTF.

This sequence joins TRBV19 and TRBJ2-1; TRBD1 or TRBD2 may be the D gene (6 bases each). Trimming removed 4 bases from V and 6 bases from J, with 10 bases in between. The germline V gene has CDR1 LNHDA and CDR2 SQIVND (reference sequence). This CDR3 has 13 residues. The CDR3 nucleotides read TGTGCCAGTAGTACGGGGGCCGTCAATGAGCAGTTCTTC. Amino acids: CASSTGAVNEQFF.

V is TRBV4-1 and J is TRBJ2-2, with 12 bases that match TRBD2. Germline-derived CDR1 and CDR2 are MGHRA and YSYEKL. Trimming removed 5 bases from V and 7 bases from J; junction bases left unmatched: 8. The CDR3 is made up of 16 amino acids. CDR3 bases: TGCGCCAGCAGCTCAAGACTAGCGGGGGCAAGCGGGGAGCTGTTTTTT. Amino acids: CASSSRLAGASGELFF.

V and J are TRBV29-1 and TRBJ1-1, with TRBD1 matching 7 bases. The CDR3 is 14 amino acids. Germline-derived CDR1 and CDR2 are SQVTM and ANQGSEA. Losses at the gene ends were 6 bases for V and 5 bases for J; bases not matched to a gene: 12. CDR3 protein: CSVTEQGSWTEAFF. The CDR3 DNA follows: TGCAGCGTGACTGAACAGGGGAGTTGGACTGAAGCTTTCTTT.